The 2 T cell receptor beta chains reported below all come from one sample, sequenced in a study of blood T cells in healthy people across ages. It was with a sample-barcoded 5' primer and a J-beta primer mix that a second PCR of roughly 6 to 12 cycles was run. TCRdb recomputed calls from the 5' RACE reads with MiXCR, one row per CDR3 protein. This sample carries fewer than 700,000 distinct CDR3 sequences, around 50% of them seen once, and the ten largest clones take 20% to 25%. Sequencing was carried out using blood. These receptors originate from an elderly man in good health.

The chain joins TRBV7-2 to TRBJ2-2, with D possibly matching TRBD2 (6 bases). This CDR3 has 17 residues. Trimming removed 0 bases at V and 7 bases at J, with 18 bases between. Germline V CDR1 and CDR2: SGHTA, FQGNSA. CDR3 in amino acids: CASSLAPSVTTGGELFF. The DNA of the CDR3 is TGTGCCAGCAGCTTAGCTCCTAGCGTAACGACCGGCGGGGAGCTGTTTTTT.

This clonotype was seen only a few times. This rearrangement joins TRBV7-2 to TRBJ2-3, with 7 positions matching TRBD1. V lost 1 base, J lost 7 bases, and 5 bases stayed unmatched. Per germline, CDR1 SGHTA and CDR2 FQGNSA. The CDR3 has 14 residues. CDR3 loop: CASSLGAGGNTQYF. DNA for the CDR3: TGTGCCAGCAGCTTAGGGGCAGGGGGTAATACGCAGTATTTT.